The rows below give T cell receptor beta chains drawn from one sample of a study of immune evolution from preneoplasia to lung adenocarcinoma. Produced via immunoSEQ multiplex PCR; TCRdb's table is partial and in-frame only. The sample lists roughly 9,900 clones, 82% seen once, with less than 3.5% in the top ten. Sequenced material: FFPE minimally invasive lung adenocarcinoma tissue. The receptors were sampled from an older person with lung adenocarcinoma. Both conserved end residues are part of each CDR3. Each record gives: J gene, D gene, clone size, V gene, CDR3 protein, CDR3 DNA. D genes are given only for firm matches. Some rows mark clone size as missing; the rest say once, few, many or name a class of expanded clone.

j_gene: TRBJ1-1; d_gene: .; abundance: .; v_gene: TRBV4-2; CDR3aa: CASSQRTVPDAEAFF; CDR3nt: TGTGCCAGCAGCCAGAGGACAGTCCCCGACGCTGAAGCTTTCTTT
j_gene: TRBJ2-5; d_gene: .; abundance: .; v_gene: TRBV19; CDR3aa: CASAPGRQETQYF; CDR3nt: TGTGCCAGTGCCCCAGGGAGGCAAGAGACCCAGTACTTC
j_gene: TRBJ2-1; d_gene: TRBD2; abundance: .; v_gene: TRBV10-3; CDR3aa: CAISEETGGLNEQFF; CDR3nt: TGTGCCATCAGTGAGGAAACGGGGGGGCTCAATGAGCAGTTCTTC
j_gene: TRBJ1-1; d_gene: .; abundance: .; v_gene: TRBV28; CDR3aa: CASSLRQGYTEAFF; CDR3nt: TGTGCCAGCAGTTTGCGGCAGGGATACACTGAAGCTTTCTTT
j_gene: TRBJ2-3; d_gene: .; abundance: .; v_gene: TRBV5-1; CDR3aa: CASSLVGGLTGTDTQYF; CDR3nt: TGCGCCAGCAGCTTGGTGGGGGGGTTGACAGGGACAGATACGCAGTATTTT
j_gene: TRBJ1-1; d_gene: TRBD1; abundance: .; v_gene: TRBV5-4; CDR3aa: CASSLGGTGGTEAFF; CDR3nt: TGTGCCAGCAGCTTGGGGGGGACAGGGGGTACTGAAGCTTTCTTT
j_gene: TRBJ2-3; d_gene: TRBD2; abundance: .; v_gene: TRBV5-1; CDR3aa: CASSLVGGAPTDTQYF; CDR3nt: TGCGCCAGCAGCTTGGTCGGGGGGGCTCCCACAGATACGCAGTATTTT
j_gene: TRBJ1-3; d_gene: .; abundance: .; v_gene: TRBV19; CDR3aa: CASRLDRLSGNTIYF; CDR3nt: TGTGCCAGTAGACTGGACCGACTCTCTGGAAACACCATATATTTT
j_gene: TRBJ1-2; d_gene: .; abundance: once; v_gene: TRBV5-6; CDR3aa: CASSLGDVVTYGYTF; CDR3nt: TGTGCCAGCAGCTTGGGGGACGTCGTTACTTATGGCTACACCTTC
j_gene: TRBJ1-1; d_gene: .; abundance: .; v_gene: TRBV5-1; CDR3aa: CASSGGGTSNTEAFF; CDR3nt: TGCGCCAGCAGCGGTGGGGGGACATCGAACACTGAAGCTTTCTTT
j_gene: TRBJ1-1; d_gene: .; abundance: .; v_gene: TRBV28; CDR3aa: CASSSQEGGRPEAFF; CDR3nt: TGTGCCAGCAGTTCCCAGGAGGGAGGGAGGCCTGAAGCTTTCTTT
j_gene: TRBJ2-7; d_gene: .; abundance: few; v_gene: TRBV2; CDR3aa: CASSGQGGSYEQYF; CDR3nt: TGTGCCAGCAGTGGACAGGGAGGCTCCTACGAGCAGTACTTC
j_gene: TRBJ2-7; d_gene: .; abundance: .; v_gene: TRBV27; CDR3aa: CASSLGENSYEQYF; CDR3nt: TGTGCCAGCAGTTTGGGGGAAAACTCCTACGAGCAGTACTTC